These 7 T cell receptor beta chains came from one sample sequenced in a study of CD8+ T cells in alopecia areata. Reverse transcription of extracted RNA yielded cDNA, which provided the sequencing template. Some clones are missing from TCRdb's copy, which holds only in-frame ones; the method was immunoSEQ multiplex PCR. The sample records around 250,000 clones, roughly two thirds being singletons. Specimen: CD4+ T cells sorted from blood, collected at week 0. The receptors were gathered from a human donor with alopecia areata.

The V gene is TRBV30, the J gene TRBJ1-5; D possibly corresponds to TRBD1 (6 bases). Trimming left V 1 base short and J 6 bases short, with 16 bases between. The CDR3 has 15 amino acids. Germline lookup yields CDR1 GTSNPN and CDR2 SVGIG (reference sequence). CDR3 bases: TGTGCCTGGAGTGAAGGGGGGCGGAGCGCTCAGCCCCAGCATTTT. As protein: CAWSEGGRSAQPQHF.

In this sample, this clone turned up a few times. The chain joins TRBV5-1 to TRBJ2-1; TRBD2 aligns across 7 bases. V gave up 0 bases and J gave up 1 base; unmatched junction bases: 1. The CDR3 length is 15 residues. Germline CDR1 is SGHRS and CDR2 is YFSETQ. The CDR3 bases are TGCGCCAGCAGCTTGGAACTAGCGTCCTACAATGAGCAGTTCTTC. Protein product: CASSLELASYNEQFF.

The chain carries TRBV30 and TRBJ2-7; 9 bases map to TRBD1. Germline V lookup: CDR1 GTSNPN, CDR2 SVGIG (reference sequence). V was pared by 2 bases and J by 6 bases, with 11 bases of the junction left unmatched. The CDR3 consists of 15 residues. The CDR3 DNA is TGTGCCTGGAGTCTGGGACAGGGTGTATTTGGCGAGCAGTACTTC. Amino acid sequence: CAWSLGQGVFGEQYF. The whole variable domain, filled in from reference TRBV30 and TRBJ2-7, reads SQTIHQWPATLVQPVGSPLSLECTVEGTSNPNLYWYRQAAGRGLQLLFYSVGIGQISSEVPQNLSASRPQDRQFILSSKKLLLSDSGFYLCAWSLGQGVFGEQYFGPGTRLTVT.

This chain uses TRBV7-2 with TRBJ2-5; possibly TRBD1 for D (5 bases). The germline gives CDR1 SGHTA, CDR2 FQGNSA. This CDR3 has 15 amino acids. Trimming cost V 1 base and J 4 bases, with 13 bases left between them. The CDR3 here is CASSLDGARLETQYF. Written as DNA, the CDR3 is TGTGCCAGCAGCTTAGATGGGGCTAGGCTAGAGACCCAGTACTTC.

The CDR3 loop is CASRLGQNTGELFF. The CDR3, as DNA: TGTGCCAGCAGGCTGGGACAGAACACCGGGGAGCTGTTTTTT. This chain uses TRBV27 with TRBJ2-2; possibly TRBD1 for D (6 bases). The CDR3 extends over 14 amino acids. The V end lost 6 bases, the J end lost 1 base, and 9 bases lay between the germline ends. Germline CDR1 is MNHEY and CDR2 is SMNVEV (reference sequence).

This clone appeared a few times. The chain combines TRBV29-1 with TRBJ2-7; tentative D call: TRBD1 (6 bases). The CDR3 totals 12 residues. Trimming removed 4 bases from V and 2 bases from J, with 9 bases in between. The germline V gene encodes CDR1 SQVTM and CDR2 ANQGSEA. The CDR3 spells CSVAGDTYEQYF. The CDR3 bases are TGCAGCGTTGCTGGGGACACCTACGAGCAGTACTTC.

The table lists this clone with a few counts. The chain carries TRBV5-1 and TRBJ1-5; D unresolved. V was cut by 4 bases and J by 3 bases, with 11 bases left in between. Germline CDR1 and CDR2: SGHRS and YFSETQ. This CDR3 is built from 14 residues. The CDR3 spells CASSTEGLNQPQHF. The CDR3 region has the DNA TGCGCCAGCAGCACTGAGGGCCTCAATCAGCCCCAGCATTTT.